This T cell receptor (beta chain) was found in a study of blood T cell repertoires in COVID-19. Authors' analysis steps: Reference gene primer amplification gave estimated nucleated cell counts. This table comes from immunoSEQ multiplex PCR, and its TCRdb copy is limited to in-frame clones, with some not included. Clone size and the V and J calls come from that table; the DNA yielded D and trimming. The sample contains about 49,000 clones, roughly 82% of which appear only once. The CDR3 spans 12 residues. The germline V gene encodes CDR1 MNHNY and CDR2 SVGAGI (reference sequence). Deletions cut 7 bases from V and 7 bases from J, with 13 bases between.

V usage is TRBV6-6 and J usage is TRBJ1-1; no clear D. The receptor comes from a woman aged 55-70 years with acute or convalescent COVID-19. Sequencing input: peripheral blood. CDR3 sequence: CASILIGGEAFF. CDR3 nucleotides: TGTGCCAGCATCCTAATCGGCGGTGAAGCTTTCTTT.